These T cell receptor beta chains were read from a single sample in a study of blood T cell repertoires in COVID-19. TCRdb keeps only in-frame clones here, not all; method: immunoSEQ multiplex PCR. The sample consists of some 210,000 clones, 65% to 90% of them appearing once. Material: PBMCs or T cells enriched from blood (not recorded which). These receptors all stem from a woman in her forties or fifties with acute COVID-19. CDR3s include the opening cysteine and the closing phenylalanine or tryptophan. A D gene is named only where the DNA matches it firmly. Not all rows give a size; the values are once, few, many and, for expanded clones, a class.

v_call	clone_size	j_call	d_call	cdr3_nt	cdr3_aa
TRBV9	-	TRBJ2-5	-	TGTGCCAGCAGCGTCCTAGGGGGGACCCAGTACTTC	CASSVLGGTQYF
TRBV24-1	few	TRBJ1-1	-	TGTGCCACCAGTGAAACCCACAGGGTGGGGACTGAAGCTTTCTTT	CATSETHRVGTEAFF
TRBV18	-	TRBJ1-1	TRBD1	TGTGCCAGCTCGCCCTCAGGACAGGGTAAGAACACTGAAGCTTTCTTT	CASSPSGQGKNTEAFF
TRBV9	-	TRBJ2-1	TRBD2	TGTGCCAGCAGCCCCAGGACTAGCGGGGGGTACAATGAGCAGTTCTTC	CASSPRTSGGYNEQFF
TRBV29-1	-	TRBJ1-3	-	TGCAGCGTTTGCCAGGGTGCGGGAAACACCATATATTTT	CSVCQGAGNTIYF
TRBV18	-	TRBJ1-2	TRBD1	TGTGCCAGCTCACTACGTGAGACAGGGGGCTATGGCTACACCTTC	CASSLRETGGYGYTF
TRBV7-8	-	TRBJ1-6	-	TGTGCCAGCAGCTTATACCAGGGGAATTCACCCCTCCACTTT	CASSLYQGNSPLHF
TRBV5-1	-	TRBJ2-2	TRBD2	TGCGCCAGCAGCCCCCAGACTAGCGGGAGTAAGTACGCCGGGGAGCTGTTTTTT	CASSPQTSGSKYAGELFF
TRBV28	-	TRBJ1-6	-	TGTGCCAGCAGCGAGGGAGGGGGCTCCTATAATTCACCCCTCCACTTT	CASSEGGGSYNSPLHF
TRBV11-2	-	TRBJ2-7	TRBD2	TGTGCCAGCAGCTTAGGTGGCGGGAGGGGCGACGAGCAGTACTTC	CASSLGGGRGDEQYF
TRBV6-1	-	TRBJ2-3	-	TGTGCCAGCAGTGAATACAGGGGAGGAGATACGCAGTATTTT	CASSEYRGGDTQYF
TRBV5-1	-	TRBJ2-5	TRBD2	TGCGCCAGCAGCCAGGGGACTAGCGGGAATTGGGCTTTAGAGACCCAGTACTTC	CASSQGTSGNWALETQYF
TRBV5-1	-	TRBJ2-1	TRBD1	TGCGCCAGCAGCTGGGACAGGGCTTCCTACAATGAGCAGTTCTTC	CASSWDRASYNEQFF
TRBV7-2	-	TRBJ2-7	TRBD2	TGTGCCAGCAGCTTAGATGTGGGAGGGAACTACGAGCAGTACTTC	CASSLDVGGNYEQYF
TRBV2	-	TRBJ2-7	-	TGTGCCAGCAGTGAACTCCAGGCCCGACAATCCTACGAGCAGTACTTC	CASSELQARQSYEQYF
TRBV19	few	TRBJ2-7	-	TGTGCCAGTAGTATGGGCCAAGGCTCAAGCTCCTACGAGCAGTACTTC	CASSMGQGSSSYEQYF